The entry that follows covers one T cell receptor (beta chain) sequence. The source of the sample is a study of blood T cell repertoires in COVID-19. Study details: Specimens from acute and convalescent COVID-19 originated in the United States, Italy and Spain.

The CDR3 runs to 18 residues. After removal of 4 bases from V and 0 bases from J, the junction contained 13 bases not matched to a gene. The germline CDR1 and CDR2 sequences are SGHRS and YFSETQ. Assay: immunoSEQ multiplex PCR; the TCRdb copy retains only in-frame clones and omits some. Of around 50,000 clones in the sample, 82% were seen once. What was sequenced was peripheral blood. The chain carries TRBV5-1 and TRBJ1-1, with 9 bases that match TRBD1. The TCR sequence derives from a woman in her sixties with acute or convalescent COVID-19. CDR3 sequence: CASSPDRGAFWMNTEAFF. The DNA for the CDR3 is TGCGCCAGCAGCCCGGACAGGGGCGCTTTTTGGATGAACACTGAAGCTTTCTTT.